The rows below give T cell receptor beta chains drawn from one sample of a study of CD8 T cells in Susac syndrome. Via MiXCR, TCRdb re-called the immunoSEQ multiplex PCR reads, giving one row per CDR3 protein. The sample lists around 270,000 distinct CDR3 sequences; approximately 85% were seen once. Sequencing input: CD8+ T cells from PBMCs. Receptors originate from a human donor with multiple sclerosis. Each CDR3 is given with its conserved first and last residue.

TRBV2	TRBJ2-1	CASSSSLAGLNNEQFF
TRBV7-9	TRBJ2-7	CATTGLAWYEQYF
TRBV4-3	TRBJ2-7	CASSHRQSSYEQYF
TRBV7-9	TRBJ2-3	CASSLTREVSTDTQYF
TRBV7-2	TRBJ1-1	CASRPSGGSAFF
TRBV6-1	TRBJ2-2	CASTPSVGELFF
TRBV7-9	TRBJ2-1	CASSSRDNNEQFF
TRBV3-1	TRBJ2-5	CASSQISNSRGSLETQYF
TRBV6-5	TRBJ1-2	CASSYWEGASYGYTF
TRBV6-5	TRBJ1-5	CASSSSGRSNQPQHF
TRBV7-9	TRBJ2-7	CASSGPSSGEQYF
TRBV4-1	TRBJ1-2	CTSSQEVQGSHGYTF
TRBV27	TRBJ1-2	CASSPDRVYGYTF
TRBV15	TRBJ2-2	CATSRDLGLNTGELFF
TRBV9	TRBJ2-1	CASSVEAISYNEQFF
TRBV4-1	TRBJ2-7	CASSTAGTGGIEQYF
TRBV7-9	TRBJ2-7	CASSPRDLYEQYF
TRBV28	TRBJ2-7	CAITGLADSYEQYF
TRBV18	TRBJ2-1	CASSPYVGAGPNNEQFF
TRBV27	TRBJ2-3	CASRALVAGGDTDTQYF
TRBV10-3	TRBJ2-1	CASEGRLAGADEQFF
TRBV9	TRBJ1-2	CASSVDASDGSNYGYTF
TRBV27	TRBJ1-1	CASSFRGLGTEAFF
TRBV5-6	TRBJ2-5	CASSIQGPETQYF
TRBV28	TRBJ2-7	CASLKRLTYEQYF
TRBV29-1	TRBJ2-1	CSVVGASGYSYNEQFF
TRBV7-9	TRBJ2-7	CASSTSVHSYEQYF
TRBV11-2	TRBJ2-5	CASIRGLPEETQYF
TRBV12-3/TRBV12-4	TRBJ2-5	CASSFTAQETQYF
TRBV30	TRBJ1-1	CAWSVGTGQNTEAFF
TRBV6-5	TRBJ1-1	CASSPLQPLGTEAFF
TRBV29-1	TRBJ2-6	CSVGREAGANVLTF
TRBV7-3	TRBJ2-1	CASSSNPGTSEYNEQFF
TRBV6-2/TRBV6-3	TRBJ2-7	CASLKGATREQYF
TRBV7-9	TRBJ1-4	CASSSIVGPQNEKLFF
TRBV30	TRBJ1-5	CAWSPSGYQPQHF
TRBV6-4	TRBJ2-1	CASPRLAEYNEQFF
TRBV9	TRBJ2-1	CASSVGGSANEQFF
TRBV7-6	TRBJ2-2	CASSATERLGTGELFF
TRBV6-5	TRBJ2-7	CASSYSILAGSYEQYF
TRBV13	TRBJ1-2	CASSERGPRSYGYTF
TRBV7-7	TRBJ2-1	CASSSGGGNEQFF
TRBV4-1	TRBJ2-4	CASSQVPPQGGAKNIQYF
TRBV6-5	TRBJ2-7	CASSYAEGSYEQYF
TRBV3-1	TRBJ2-1	CASSQEAGLAGVSYNEQFF
TRBV13	TRBJ2-3	CASSLERLAGAGDTQYF
TRBV7-9	TRBJ2-1	CASSGDWRNYNEQFF
TRBV19	TRBJ2-7	CASSVGTAGYEQYF
TRBV27	TRBJ2-3	CASSLTDSRPTDTQYF
TRBV28	TRBJ2-3	CASSLLRTDTQYF
TRBV4-1	TRBJ2-1	CASSQDLSVDEQFF
TRBV29-1	TRBJ2-7	CSVYTGVDYEQYF
TRBV20-1	TRBJ1-1	CSARKSVMNTEAFF
TRBV14	TRBJ2-1	CASSQWVAGLYNEQFF